These 17 T cell receptor beta chains came from one sample sequenced in a study of blood T cell repertoires in COVID-19. Clones were sequenced by immunoSEQ multiplex PCR, and TCRdb holds only the in-frame ones, with some missing. The table lists some 240,000 clones, roughly 87% of them singletons. The sequencing input was peripheral blood. Receptors were obtained from a man aged 60 to 69 who had recovered from COVID-19.

This clone occurred a few times. This chain joins TRBV30 and TRBJ2-2; D is uncertain. The length of the CDR3 is 14 residues. Trimming cost V 1 base and J 4 bases, with 10 bases left between them. The germline CDR1 and CDR2 sequences are GTSNPN and SVGIG (reference sequence). The CDR3 is CAWSEPPGTGELFF. For the CDR3, the DNA is TGTGCCTGGAGTGAACCCCCAGGCACCGGGGAGCTGTTTTTT.

This clone was picked up one time. This chain joins TRBV7-2 and TRBJ2-4; tentative D call: TRBD1 (5 bases). The length of the CDR3 is 14 residues. Germline V gene lookup returns CDR1 SGHTA and CDR2 FQGNSA. Trimming took 2 bases from V and 8 from J, leaving 13 bases between them. The CDR3 region is CASSLTRQYDIQYF. CDR3 sequence (DNA): TGTGCCAGCAGCTTAACGAGACAGTATGACATTCAGTACTTC.

This clone was counted only a few times. The gene calls are TRBV12-3 or TRBV12-4 and TRBJ2-3, with D unresolved. The CDR3 loop spans 11 amino acids. Trimming removed 7 bases at V and 5 bases at J, with 7 bases between. The CDR3 DNA follows: TGTGCCAGCATGCTGCGAGATACGCAGTATTTT. This codes for CASMLRDTQYF.

The chain uses TRBV9 and TRBJ1-2, with D perhaps matching TRBD1 (5 bases). V lost 4 bases and J 8 bases, leaving 18 bases between the germline ends. CDR1 is SGDLS and CDR2 is YYNGEE in the germline V gene. The CDR3 totals 14 residues. The CDR3 loop is CASSKAGDGFGYTF. In DNA, the CDR3 is TGTGCCAGCAGCAAAGCGGGGGACGGCTTCGGCTACACCTTC.

The CDR3: CASSFGHPSYEQYV. The CDR3 bases are TGTGCCAGCAGTTTCGGACACCCCTCCTACGAGCAGTACGTC. The genes are TRBV28 and TRBJ2-7, with a possible D match to TRBD1 (5 bases). Between the trimmed V and J ends, which lost 3 bases and 0 bases, there was a span of 9 bases. Germline-derived CDR1 and CDR2 are MDHEN and SYDVKM. The CDR3 runs 14 residues.

This clone was picked up one time. The genes are TRBV28 and TRBJ1-4, with TRBD1 as a possible D gene (5 bases). The ends were cut back, 1 base at V and 8 bases at J, with 14 bases in the middle. This CDR3 comprises 15 residues. Germline values: CDR1 MDHEN, CDR2 SYDVKM. The CDR3 nucleotides are TGTGCCAGCAGTTTATCATCAGGGTGGTGGGAAAAACTGTTTTTT. Its protein is CASSLSSGWWEKLFF.

The chain links TRBV5-6 to TRBJ2-3; D is unclear. Germline values: CDR1 SGHDT, CDR2 YYEEEE. The V end lost 0 bases, the J end lost 6 bases, and 8 bases lay between the germline ends. There are 13 residues in the CDR3. The CDR3 protein is CASSLASVDTQYF. DNA for the CDR3: TGTGCCAGCAGCTTGGCCTCAGTGGATACGCAGTATTTT. The full variable domain, rest sourced from reference TRBV5-6 and TRBJ2-3, is DAGVTQSPTHLIKTRGQQVTLRCSPKSGHDTVSWYQQALGQGPQFIFQYYEEEERQRGNFPDRFSGHQFPNYSSELNVNALLLGDSALYLCASSLASVDTQYFGPGTRLTVL.

The chain couples TRBV5-4 to TRBJ1-2; a possible D gene is TRBD1 (5 bases). V was shortened by 7 bases and J by 2 bases, with 15 bases between the two germline ends. The germline gives CDR1 SGHNT, CDR2 YYREEE (reference sequence). The CDR3 is 14 amino acids. The CDR3 region is CASRTTQGNYGYTF. In nucleotides, the CDR3 is TGTGCCAGCCGAACCACCCAGGGAAACTATGGCTACACCTTC.

V and J are TRBV18 and TRBJ2-3, with 9 bases that match TRBD2. Trimming removed 2 bases from V and 1 base from J; junction bases left unmatched: 22. The CDR3 is 22 residues long. CDR1 KGHSH and CDR2 LQKENI come from the germline V gene. CDR3 protein: CASSPSPGLATYGARGTDTQYF. CDR3 nucleotide sequence: TGTGCCAGCTCACCATCCCCGGGACTAGCCACCTACGGGGCAAGAGGCACAGATACGCAGTATTTT.

Note on this clone: The sample holds other DNA sequences that translate to the same CDR3. The chain combines TRBV27 with TRBJ2-7; 8 nucleotides match TRBD2. The CDR3 is made up of 16 amino acids. Germline V gene data show CDR1 as MNHEY and CDR2 as SMNVEV (reference sequence). J lost 0 bases, V lost 3 bases, and 7 bases had no gene match. The CDR3: CASSFGLAGSSYEQYF. The CDR3 nucleotides are TGTGCCAGCAGTTTTGGTTTAGCGGGGAGCTCCTACGAGCAGTACTTC.

This sequence joins TRBV7-2 and TRBJ1-1, with a possible D match to TRBD1 (6 bases). The V gene lost 2 bases and the J gene lost 5 bases, with 15 bases spanning the gap. This CDR3 is 15 amino acids long. Germline V lookup: CDR1 SGHTA, CDR2 FQGNSA. CDR3 amino acids: CASSLYQGPGTEAFF. In DNA, the CDR3 is TGTGCCAGCAGCTTATATCAGGGGCCGGGGACTGAAGCTTTCTTT.

This clone was counted once. The gene calls are TRBV5-1 and TRBJ1-2; TRBD1 matches 8 bases. Germline V gene data show CDR1 as SGHRS and CDR2 as YFSETQ. After removal of 0 bases from V and 8 bases from J, the junction contained 6 bases not matched to a gene. This CDR3 comprises 14 residues. CDR3 residues: CASSLVGTGEGYTF. DNA for the CDR3: TGCGCCAGCAGCTTGGTGGGGACAGGAGAAGGCTACACCTTC.

The rearrangement uses TRBV29-1 and TRBJ2-1, with a possible D match to TRBD2 (5 bases). The CDR3 spans 15 residues. Germline CDR1 reads SQVTM; CDR2 reads ANQGSEA. The V gene lost 2 bases and the J gene lost 2 bases, with 13 bases spanning the gap. CDR3 DNA: TGCAGCGTTGAAAGTGGTCGGGATACCTACAATGAGCAGTTCTTC. Protein product: CSVESGRDTYNEQFF.

V is TRBV6-6 and J is TRBJ2-1; D is perhaps TRBD2 (7 bases). From germline, CDR1 is MNHNY and CDR2 SVGAGI (reference sequence). CDR3 length: 16 amino acids. The ends were cut back, 6 bases at V and 0 bases at J, with 15 bases in the middle. The DNA for the CDR3 is TGTGCCAGCAGCAGGGGACTACCGAGCTCCTACAATGAGCAGTTCTTC. Amino acids: CASSRGLPSSYNEQFF.

To note about this clone: In the same sample, other DNA sequences code for this CDR3. This chain connects TRBV5-1 to TRBJ1-3, with TRBD1 matching over 10 bases. CDR3 length: 15 amino acids. V shed 5 bases, J shed 2 bases, and the junction held 4 bases outside the gene matches. Germline CDR1 and CDR2: SGHRS and YFSETQ. CDR3 amino acids: CASSTGTGAGNTIYF. The DNA of the CDR3 is TGCGCCAGCAGTACCGGGACAGGGGCTGGAAACACCATATATTTT.

This clone appeared a single time. The CDR3 loop is CSVEWGPVDTQYF. CDR3 nucleotides: TGCAGCGTTGAATGGGGGCCTGTAGATACGCAGTATTTT. The chain links TRBV29-1 to TRBJ2-3; possible D gene TRBD1, 6 bases. In germline, CDR1 is SQVTM, CDR2 ANQGSEA. The CDR3 sequence is 13 residues long. With 2 bases removed from V and 5 bases from J, the gap between germline ends came to 11 bases.

A single count supports this clone. The chain carries TRBV7-8 and TRBJ2-5, with 14 bases lining up with TRBD2. CDR3 size: 18 residues. Germline loops: CDR1 SGHVS, CDR2 FQNEAQ. The ends lost 5 bases at V and 7 bases at J; junction bases unmatched: 15. CDR3 in amino acids: CASSRGLAGAPAASTQYF. The CDR3 DNA sequence: TGTGCCAGCAGCCGGGGACTAGCGGGGGCCCCGGCCGCATCGACCCAGTACTTC.